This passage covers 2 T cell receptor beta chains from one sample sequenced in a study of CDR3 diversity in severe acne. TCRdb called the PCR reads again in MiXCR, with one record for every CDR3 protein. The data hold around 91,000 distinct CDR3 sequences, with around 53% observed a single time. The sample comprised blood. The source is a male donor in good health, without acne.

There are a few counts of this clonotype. CDR3 nucleotide sequence: TGTGCCAGCAGGGCGGGGTCTGGAAACACCATATATTTT. Residues: CASRAGSGNTIYF. V and J are TRBV7-9 and TRBJ1-3, with D unclear. This CDR3 spans 13 amino acids. V was cut by 6 bases and J by 1 base, with 7 bases left in between. CDR1 SEHNR and CDR2 FQNEAQ come from the germline V gene (reference sequence).

The CDR3 reads CASSLGTGRIYGYTF. The CDR3 nucleotides read TGTGCCAGCAGCCTCGGGACAGGAAGGATCTATGGCTACACCTTC. The chain has TRBV7-9 and TRBJ1-2; 8 nucleotides match TRBD1. This CDR3 comprises 15 residues. V dropped 5 bases and J dropped 4; count of bases not matched to a gene: 9. The germline CDR1 and CDR2 sequences are SEHNR and FQNEAQ (reference sequence).